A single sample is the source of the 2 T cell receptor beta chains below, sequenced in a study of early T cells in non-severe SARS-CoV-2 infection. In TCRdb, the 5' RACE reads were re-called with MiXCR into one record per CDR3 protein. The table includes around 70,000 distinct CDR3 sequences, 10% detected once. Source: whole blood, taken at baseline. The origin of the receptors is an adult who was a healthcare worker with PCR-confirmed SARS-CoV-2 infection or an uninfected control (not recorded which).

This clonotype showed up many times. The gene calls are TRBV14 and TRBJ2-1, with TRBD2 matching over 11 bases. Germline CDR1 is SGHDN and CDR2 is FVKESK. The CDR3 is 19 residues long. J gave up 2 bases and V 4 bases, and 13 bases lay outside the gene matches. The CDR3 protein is CASSLTSGSSGSTYNEQFF. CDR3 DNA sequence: TGTGCCAGCAGCCTTACTAGCGGGAGTAGTGGGTCGACCTACAATGAGCAGTTCTTC.

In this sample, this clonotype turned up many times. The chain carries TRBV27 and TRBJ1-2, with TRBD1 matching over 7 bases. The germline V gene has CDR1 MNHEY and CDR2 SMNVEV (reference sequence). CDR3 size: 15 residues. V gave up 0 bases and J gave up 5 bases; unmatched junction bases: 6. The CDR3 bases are TGTGCCAGCAGTTTATCGCAAGGACAGGCTTATGGCTACACCTTC. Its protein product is CASSLSQGQAYGYTF.